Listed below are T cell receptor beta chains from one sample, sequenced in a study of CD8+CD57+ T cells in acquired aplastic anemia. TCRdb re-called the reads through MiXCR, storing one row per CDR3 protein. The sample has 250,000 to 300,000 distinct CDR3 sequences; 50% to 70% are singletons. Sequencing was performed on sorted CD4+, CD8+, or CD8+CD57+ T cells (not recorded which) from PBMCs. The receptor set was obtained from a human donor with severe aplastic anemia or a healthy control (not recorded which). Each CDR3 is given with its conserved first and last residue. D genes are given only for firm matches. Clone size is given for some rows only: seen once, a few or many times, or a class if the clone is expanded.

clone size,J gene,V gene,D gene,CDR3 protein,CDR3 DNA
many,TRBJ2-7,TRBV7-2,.,CASSSSIREQYF,TGTGCCAGCAGCTCGAGTATTCGCGAGCAGTACTTC
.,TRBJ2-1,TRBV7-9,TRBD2,CASSLDSGGEQFF,TGTGCCAGCAGCTTAGATTCCGGGGGGGAGCAGTTCTTC
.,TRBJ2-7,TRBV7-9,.,CASSYSGVEQYF,TGTGCCAGCAGCTACTCGGGAGTCGAGCAGTACTTC
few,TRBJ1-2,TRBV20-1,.,CSANPPTGYGYTF,TGCAGTGCTAACCCCCCTACAGGGTATGGCTACACCTTC
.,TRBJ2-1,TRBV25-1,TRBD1,CASSKSPGQGWAYNEQFF,TGTGCCAGCAGTAAATCCCCGGGACAGGGATGGGCCTACAATGAGCAGTTCTTC
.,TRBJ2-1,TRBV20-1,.,CSARWGADEQFF,TGCAGTGCTAGGTGGGGCGCGGATGAGCAGTTCTTC
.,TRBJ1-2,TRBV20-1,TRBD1,CSANRGGGYTF,TGCAGTGCAAACAGGGGTGGTGGCTACACCTTC
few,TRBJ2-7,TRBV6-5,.,CASSDPQRLRSYEQYF,TGCGCCAGCAGTGATCCCCAGAGACTACGGTCCTACGAGCAGTACTTC
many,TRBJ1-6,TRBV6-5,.,CASRSQNNSPLHF,TGTGCCAGCAGATCCCAAAATAATTCACCCCTCCACTTT
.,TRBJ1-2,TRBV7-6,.,CASSLVWQATLYGYTF,TGTGCCAGCAGCTTAGTTTGGCAGGCGACCCTTTATGGCTACACCTTC
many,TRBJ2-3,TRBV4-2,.,CASSQDSRVSDTQYF,TGTGCCAGCAGCCAAGATAGCAGGGTTTCAGATACGCAGTATTTT
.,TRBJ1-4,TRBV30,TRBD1,CAWWDRGGNEKLFF,TGTGCCTGGTGGGACAGGGGAGGAAATGAAAAACTGTTTTTT
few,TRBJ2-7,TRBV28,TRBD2,CASSLAGANYEQYF,TGTGCCAGCAGCTTAGCGGGAGCAAACTACGAGCAGTACTTC
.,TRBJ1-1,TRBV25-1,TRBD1,CASSLGGLGENTEAFF,TGTGCCAGCTCCCTAGGGGGCTTGGGGGAGAACACTGAAGCTTTCTTT
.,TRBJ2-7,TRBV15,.,CATSRDYSGTRYEQYF,TGTGCCACCAGCAGAGATTATTCGGGTACCCGTTACGAGCAGTACTTC
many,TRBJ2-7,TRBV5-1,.,CASSRDGLSYEQYF,TGCGCCAGCAGCCGGGACGGGCTTTCCTACGAGCAGTACTTC
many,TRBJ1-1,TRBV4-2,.,CASSQDWGGRGPTNTEAFF,TGTGCCAGCAGCCAAGATTGGGGTGGGAGGGGCCCGACGAACACTGAAGCTTTCTTT
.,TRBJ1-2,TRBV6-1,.,CASSEQGLDGYTF,TGTGCCAGCAGTGAACAAGGGTTAGATGGCTACACCTTC
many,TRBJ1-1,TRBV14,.,CASSHLRTVDTEAFF,TGTGCCAGCAGCCACCTCCGGACAGTTGACACTGAAGCTTTCTTT
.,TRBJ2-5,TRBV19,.,CASSIERGQTQYF,TGTGCCAGTAGTATTGAGAGGGGTCAGACCCAGTACTTC
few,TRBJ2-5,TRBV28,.,CASKSLSSGSSRETQYF,TGTGCCAGCAAGTCACTCTCGTCAGGTTCTAGCCGAGAGACCCAGTACTTC
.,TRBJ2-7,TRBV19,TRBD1,CASRGTGKTSEQYF,TGTGCCAGTAGAGGGACAGGCAAAACCTCCGAGCAGTACTTC
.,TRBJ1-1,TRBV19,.,CASSIIGGMTEAFF,TGTGCCAGTAGTATTATCGGGGGGATGACTGAAGCTTTCTTT
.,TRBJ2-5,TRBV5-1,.,CASSPITGLQETQYF,TGTGCCAGCAGCCCGATAACAGGTCTCCAAGAGACCCAGTACTTC
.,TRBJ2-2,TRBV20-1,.,CSARTTTNTGELFF,TGCAGTGCTAGGACGACAACGAACACCGGGGAGCTGTTTTTT
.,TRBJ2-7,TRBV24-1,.,CATSAAGSGHEQYF,TGTGCCACCAGTGCGGCGGGTTCCGGGCACGAGCAGTACTTC
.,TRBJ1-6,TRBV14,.,CASSQEEGHYNSPLHF,TGTGCCAGCAGCCAAGAAGAAGGGCACTATAATTCACCCCTCCACTTT
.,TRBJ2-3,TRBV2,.,CASRGAGGAPSTDTQYF,TGTGCCAGCAGGGGAGCTGGCGGGGCCCCCAGCACAGATACGCAGTATTTT
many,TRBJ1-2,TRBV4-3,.,CASSQDSTYGGYTF,TGCGCCAGCAGCCAAGATTCAACATACGGGGGCTACACCTTC
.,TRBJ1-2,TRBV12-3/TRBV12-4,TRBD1,CASSLSQGAAGNTF,TGTGCCAGCAGCTTGAGCCAGGGGGCGGCTGGAAACACCTTC
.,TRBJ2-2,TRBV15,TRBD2,CATKALSGTSNTGELFF,TGTGCCACAAAGGCTCTTAGCGGGACCTCGAACACCGGGGAGCTGTTTTTT
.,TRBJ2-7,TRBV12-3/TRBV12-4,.,CASGAWECSYEQYF,TGTGCCAGCGGTGCGTGGGAATGCTCCTACGAGCAGTACTTC
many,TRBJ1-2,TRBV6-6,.,CASISGRAMDGYTF,TGTGCCAGCATTAGCGGCAGGGCTATGGATGGCTACACCTTC
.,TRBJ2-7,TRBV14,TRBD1,CASSWGQAAKSEQYF,TGTGCCAGCAGTTGGGGACAGGCGGCGAAGAGCGAGCAGTACTTC
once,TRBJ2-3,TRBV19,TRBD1,CASSIATGGTDTQYF,TGTGCCAGTAGTATAGCAACAGGGGGCACAGATACGCAGTATTTT
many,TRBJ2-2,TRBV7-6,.,CASSSGTALFTSNTGELFF,TGTGCCAGCAGCTCAGGGACGGCACTTTTCACTTCGAACACCGGGGAGCTGTTTTTT
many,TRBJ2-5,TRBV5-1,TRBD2,CASSVLAGHQETQYF,TGCGCCAGCAGCGTACTAGCGGGGCACCAAGAGACCCAGTACTTC
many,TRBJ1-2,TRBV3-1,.,CASSPLGDTGKYGYTF,TGTGCCAGCAGTCCCCTCGGGGACACGGGAAAATATGGCTACACCTTC
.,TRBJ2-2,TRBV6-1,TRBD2,CASIPSGGAGGELFF,TGTGCCAGCATTCCTAGCGGGGGGGCTGGCGGGGAGCTGTTTTTT
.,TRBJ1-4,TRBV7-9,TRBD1,CASSLDRGSNEKLFF,TGTGCCAGCAGCTTAGACAGGGGGTCCAATGAAAAACTGTTTTTT
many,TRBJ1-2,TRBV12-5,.,CASGLVRQEGYTF,TGTGCTAGTGGTTTGGTAAGGCAGGAAGGCTACACCTTC
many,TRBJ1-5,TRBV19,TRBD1,CASSKRQGPSNQPQHF,TGTGCCAGTAGTAAAAGACAGGGGCCTAGCAATCAGCCCCAGCATTTT
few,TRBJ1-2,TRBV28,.,CASSLAGSSYGYTF,TGTGCCAGCAGTTTAGCAGGCTCGAGCTATGGCTACACCTTC
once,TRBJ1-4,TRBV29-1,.,CSVAEGGGEKLFF,TGCAGCGTTGCGGAGGGGGGAGGTGAAAAACTGTTTTTT
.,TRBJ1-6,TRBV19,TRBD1,CASSGQGAKNSPLHF,TGTGCCAGTAGCGGACAGGGGGCGAAAAATTCACCCCTCCACTTT
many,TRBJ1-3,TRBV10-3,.,CAISESTGGNTIYF,TGTGCCATCAGTGAGTCTACAGGGGGAAACACCATATATTTT
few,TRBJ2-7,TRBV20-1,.,CSARRLGGDEQYF,TGCAGTGCTCGCCGGCTCGGAGGAGACGAGCAGTACTTC
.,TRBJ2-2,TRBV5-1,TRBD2,CASSLGLAGGITGELFF,TGCGCCAGCAGCTTGGGACTAGCGGGAGGGATCACCGGGGAGCTGTTTTTT
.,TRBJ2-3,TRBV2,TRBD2,CARGLAGGSTDTQYF,TGTGCCAGAGGACTAGCGGGGGGCAGCACAGATACGCAGTATTTT
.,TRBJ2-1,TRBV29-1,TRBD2,CSVEDPGLAGTYNEQFF,TGCAGCGTTGAAGATCCTGGACTAGCGGGGACCTACAATGAGCAGTTCTTC
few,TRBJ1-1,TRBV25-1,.,CASSESTALTEAFF,TGTGCCAGCAGTGAATCGACAGCCCTCACTGAAGCTTTCTTT
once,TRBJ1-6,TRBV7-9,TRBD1,CASSPWTGGPLHF,TGTGCCAGCAGCCCCTGGACAGGGGGGCCCCTCCACTTT
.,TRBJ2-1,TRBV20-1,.,CSAASYNEQFF,TGCAGTGCCGCTTCCTACAATGAGCAGTTCTTC
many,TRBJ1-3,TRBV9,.,CASSVEGGRLNTIYF,TGTGCCAGCAGCGTAGAAGGGGGGCGATTAAACACCATATATTTT
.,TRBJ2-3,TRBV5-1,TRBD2,CASSSIPGGAYTQYF,TGCGCCAGCAGCTCCATACCGGGGGGGGCGTATACGCAGTATTTT